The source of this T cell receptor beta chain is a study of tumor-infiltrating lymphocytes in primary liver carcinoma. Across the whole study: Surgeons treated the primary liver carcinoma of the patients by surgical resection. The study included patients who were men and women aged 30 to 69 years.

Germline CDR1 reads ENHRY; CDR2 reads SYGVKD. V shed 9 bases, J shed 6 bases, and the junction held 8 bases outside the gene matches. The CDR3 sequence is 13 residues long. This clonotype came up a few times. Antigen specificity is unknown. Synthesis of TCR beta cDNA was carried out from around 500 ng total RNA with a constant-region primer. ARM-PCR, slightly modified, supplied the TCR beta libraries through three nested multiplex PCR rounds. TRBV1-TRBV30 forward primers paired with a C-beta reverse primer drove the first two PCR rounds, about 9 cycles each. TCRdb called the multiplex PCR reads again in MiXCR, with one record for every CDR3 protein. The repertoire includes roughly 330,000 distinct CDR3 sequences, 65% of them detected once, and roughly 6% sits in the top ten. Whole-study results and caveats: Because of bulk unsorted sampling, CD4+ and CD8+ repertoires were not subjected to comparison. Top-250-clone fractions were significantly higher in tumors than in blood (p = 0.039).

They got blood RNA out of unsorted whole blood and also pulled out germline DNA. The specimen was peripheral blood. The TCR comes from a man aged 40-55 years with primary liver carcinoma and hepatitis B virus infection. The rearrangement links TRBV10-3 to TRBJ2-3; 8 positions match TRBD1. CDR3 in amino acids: CAISTGGRDTQYF. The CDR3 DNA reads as TGTGCCATTTCAACAGGGGGACGGGATACGCAGTATTTT.